The sample holds one count of the clone carrying this TCR beta chain. Its antigen is currently unknown. Each sample had two DNA replicates, about 0.52 ug blood or about 1.4 ug tissue. Measured with immunoSEQ multiplex PCR; TCRdb has only the in-frame clones, and not every one. Of more than 55,000 clones in the sample, around 80% were seen once. The data originate from a study of early stage breast cancer tumors. V was shortened by 2 bases and J by 5 bases, with 15 bases between the two germline ends. CDR1 and CDR2 from the germline V gene are KGHSH and LQKENI. This CDR3 is built from 16 residues. Study conclusions and caveats: Compared with adjacent normal breast tissue, tumors showed roughly 2.4-fold greater T cell density and higher clonality.

The chain joins TRBV18 to TRBJ1-4; possible D gene TRBD1, 6 bases. Sequences were obtained from blood. This sequence was found in a person aged 40 to 49 with breast cancer. CDR3 sequence: CASSPSEQGVNEKLFF. In DNA form, the CDR3 reads TGTGCCAGCTCACCATCGGAACAGGGTGTAAATGAAAAACTGTTTTTT.